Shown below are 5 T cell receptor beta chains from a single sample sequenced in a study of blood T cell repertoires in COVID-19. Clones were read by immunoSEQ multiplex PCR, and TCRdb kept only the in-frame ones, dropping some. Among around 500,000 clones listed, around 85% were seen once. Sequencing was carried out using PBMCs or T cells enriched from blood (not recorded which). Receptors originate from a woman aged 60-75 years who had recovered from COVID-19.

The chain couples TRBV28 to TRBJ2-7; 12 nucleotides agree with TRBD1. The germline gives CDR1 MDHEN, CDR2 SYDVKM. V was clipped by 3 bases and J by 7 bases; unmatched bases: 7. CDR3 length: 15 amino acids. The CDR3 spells CASSLGGTGGREQYV. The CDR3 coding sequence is TGTGCCAGCAGTTTGGGCGGGACAGGGGGCCGGGAGCAGTACGTC.

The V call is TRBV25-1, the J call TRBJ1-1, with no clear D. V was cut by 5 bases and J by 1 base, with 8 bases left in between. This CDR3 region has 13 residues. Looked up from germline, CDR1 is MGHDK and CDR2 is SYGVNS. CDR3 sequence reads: CASSPSKNTEAFF. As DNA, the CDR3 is TGTGCCAGCAGTCCTTCTAAGAACACTGAAGCTTTCTTT.

The CDR3 DNA reads TGTGCCAGCAGCCAACTCCCTCGGGGAACTAATGAAAAACTGTTTTTT. Translated, it gives CASSQLPRGTNEKLFF. The V and J genes are TRBV4-2 and TRBJ1-4; D not certain. V gave up 2 bases and J gave up 1 base, with 11 bases separating them. The germline V gene has CDR1 LGHNA and CDR2 YNFKEQ. CDR3 size: 16 residues.

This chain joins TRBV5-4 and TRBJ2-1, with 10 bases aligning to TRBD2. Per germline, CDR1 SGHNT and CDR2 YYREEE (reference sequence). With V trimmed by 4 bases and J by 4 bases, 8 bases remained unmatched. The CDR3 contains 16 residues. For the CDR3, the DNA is TGTGCCAGCAGCGAGTCTAGCGGGGGCCGATACAATGAGCAGTTCTTC. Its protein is CASSESSGGRYNEQFF.

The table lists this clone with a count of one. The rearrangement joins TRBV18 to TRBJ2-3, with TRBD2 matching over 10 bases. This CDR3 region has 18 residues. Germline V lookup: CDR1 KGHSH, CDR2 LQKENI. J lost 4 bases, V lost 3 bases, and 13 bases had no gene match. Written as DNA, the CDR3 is TGTGCCAGCTCACCGGGTCTCAGCGGGGGGGGTCCCGCAGATACGCAGTATTTT. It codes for CASSPGLSGGGPADTQYF.